These 27 T cell receptor beta chains were sequenced from one sample in a study of CD8 T cells in ankylosing spondylitis. TCRdb redid the calling of the 5' RACE reads with MiXCR, one entry per CDR3 protein. The repertoire holds 150,000 to 200,000 distinct CDR3 sequences, with under 15% as singletons. Sample: blood, either unsorted or a sorted T cell fraction (not recorded which). These receptors came from a female donor with ankylosing spondylitis or in good health (not recorded which).

The sample holds a few counts of this clonotype. The V and J genes are TRBV7-2 and TRBJ2-5, with D maybe TRBD2 (5 bases). The CDR3 runs 13 residues. CDR1 and CDR2 (germline): SGHTA, FQGNSA. V gave up 7 bases and J gave up 4 bases, with 13 bases separating them. CDR3 bases: TGTGCCAGCAAGGCAGGAGGCGGAGAGACCCAGTACTTC. Encoded protein: CASKAGGGETQYF. Filled out from reference TRBV7-2 and TRBJ2-5, the complete variable domain reads GAGVSQSPSNKVTEKGKDVELRCDPISGHTALYWYRQSLGQGLEFLIYFQGNSAPDKSGLPSDRFSAERTGGSVSTLTIQRTQQEDSAVYLCASKAGGGETQYFGPGTRLLVL.

This clonotype was observed a few times. The genes are TRBV19 and TRBJ2-1, with D perhaps matching TRBD1 (7 bases). The V gene's germline CDR1 is LNHDA and CDR2 SQIVND (reference sequence). The CDR3 has 15 amino acids. V gave up 7 bases and J gave up 7 bases, with 20 bases separating them. Here the CDR3 reads CASTPGGGTANEQFF. The CDR3 DNA follows: TGTGCCAGTACTCCCGGAGGGGGGACAGCTAATGAGCAGTTCTTC.

V usage is TRBV19 and J usage is TRBJ1-2, with D possibly matching TRBD1 (5 bases). Deletions cut 7 bases from V and 1 base from J, with 16 bases between. The CDR3 consists of 15 residues. Germline CDR1 LNHDA, CDR2 SQIVND (reference sequence). The CDR3 DNA sequence: TGTGCCAGTACCCCCGGGACGATCGATAACTATGGCTACACCTTC. Its protein is CASTPGTIDNYGYTF.

With regard to this clonotype: This sequence may be a read error, since a much larger clone differs from it by one base. The CDR3 loop reads CASSLVRASQETQYF. CDR3 DNA: TGTGCCAGCAGCTTAGTGAGGGCTAGCCAAGAGACCCAGTACTTC. The genes are TRBV7-2 and TRBJ2-5, with D perhaps TRBD2 (5 bases). Germline V gives CDR1 SGHTA, CDR2 FQGNSA. This CDR3 has 15 residues. V was shortened by 1 base and J by 1 base, with 10 bases between the two germline ends.

This clonotype was seen only a few times. This rearrangement joins TRBV2 to TRBJ2-7, with D possibly TRBD2 on 5 matching bases. This CDR3 region has 14 residues. V lost 4 bases and J 3 bases, leaving 13 bases between the germline ends. Germline values: CDR1 SNHLY, CDR2 FYNNEI. In DNA form, the CDR3 reads TGTGCCAGCAGTGGAAACTTGGGGAGCTACGAGCAGTACTTC. Translating it yields CASSGNLGSYEQYF.

Many counts were recorded for this clonotype. The chain joins TRBV7-2 to TRBJ1-4; 9 positions agree with TRBD1. Germline V gives CDR1 SGHTA, CDR2 FQGNSA. The junction had 5 bases not matched to a gene; V was cut back by 4 bases and J by 8 bases. The CDR3 consists of 14 residues. The DNA of the CDR3 is TGTGCCAGCAGCTCACAGGGGGCGGACGAAAAACTGTTTTTT. Its protein product is CASSSQGADEKLFF.

This clonotype was seen only once. A much bigger clone sits one base away, suggesting this may be a read error. The chain employs TRBV10-3 and TRBJ2-6; TRBD2 agrees at 7 bases. Germline V gene sequence: CDR1 ENHRY, CDR2 SYGVKD. The CDR3 covers 16 residues. V was clipped by 10 bases and J by 2 bases; unmatched bases: 11. The CDR3 DNA reads as TGTGCCACCATGGGAGGGATGGGAGCTGGGGCCAACGTCCTGACTTTC. Its translation: CATMGGMGAGANVLTF.

Of note for this clonotype: This may be a read error, as it is one base from a much larger clone. The CDR3 end shows no conserved phenylalanine or tryptophan, and so a read error is likely. The chain joins TRBV7-9 to TRBJ2-1; TRBD1 aligns across 7 bases. The CDR3 loop spans 13 amino acids. The trim removed 5 bases at V and 10 bases at J, leaving 8 bases unmatched. CDR1 is SEHNR, CDR2 FQNEAQ, per germline (reference sequence). The CDR3, as DNA: TGTGCCAGCAGCCGAGACAGGGCCCGGGAGCAGTTCCTC. Its protein product is CASSRDRAREQFL.

Note on this clonotype: This sequence may be a read error, since a much larger clone differs from it by one base. The CDR3 DNA reads as TGTGCCAGCAGTCAAAGGTTTGGCGCCTCGGATGAGCAGATCTTC. Translation: CASSQRFGASDEQIF. The gene calls are TRBV6-1 and TRBJ2-1, with D unresolved. The germline V gene has CDR1 MNHNS and CDR2 SASEGT. This CDR3 is built from 15 residues.

This clonotype was observed a handful of times. V is TRBV18 and J is TRBJ2-3, with D unclear. This CDR3 has 12 amino acids. The germline gives CDR1 KGHSH, CDR2 LQKENI. Trimming pared 3 bases from V and 5 bases from J, leaving 6 bases between. The CDR3 loop reads CASSPVEDTQYF. Written as DNA, the CDR3 is TGTGCCAGCTCACCCGTAGAAGATACGCAGTATTTT.

This clonotype was detected ten times or more. This rearrangement joins TRBV18 to TRBJ1-2, with D perhaps matching TRBD1 (6 bases). Germline lookup yields CDR1 KGHSH and CDR2 LQKENI. The CDR3 covers 13 residues. V was cut by 3 bases and J by 3 bases, with 8 bases left in between. The CDR3, as DNA: TGTGCCAGCTCACCGGACAGATACTATGGCTACACCTTC. Translated: CASSPDRYYGYTF. The variable domain in full, completed from reference TRBV18 and TRBJ1-2, reads NAGVMQNPRHLVRRRGQEARLRCSPMKGHSHVYWYRQLPEEGLKFMVYLQKENIIDESGMPKERFSAEFPKEGPSILRIQQVVRGDSAAYFCASSPDRYYGYTFGSGTRLTVV.

The rearrangement uses TRBV5-5 and TRBJ1-6; D might be TRBD1 (5 bases). From germline, CDR1 is SGHKS and CDR2 YYEKEE (reference sequence). The CDR3 totals 16 residues. V was pared by 3 bases and J by 6 bases, with 16 bases between. DNA for the CDR3: TGTGCCAGCAGCTGGGGCCTCGGGGAACCTAATTCACCCCTCCACTTT. This gives the protein CASSWGLGEPNSPLHF.

This clonotype was found many times. The rearrangement links TRBV12-3 or TRBV12-4 to TRBJ1-5; a possible D gene is TRBD1 (5 bases). CDR3 length: 14 amino acids. The ends were cut back, 3 bases at V and 5 bases at J, with 11 bases in the middle. The CDR3 DNA sequence: TGTGCCAGCAGTTTGTGGGGGGTCGATCAGCCCCAGCATTTT. Translated: CASSLWGVDQPQHF.

This clonotype was detected many times. The CDR3 DNA sequence: TGTGCCAGCCCCTCCTACAATGAGCAGTTCTTC. As protein: CASPSYNEQFF. The rearrangement uses TRBV7-9 and TRBJ2-1; D gene uncertain. V lost 8 bases and J lost 0, with 2 bases in between. Germline CDR1 is SEHNR and CDR2 is FQNEAQ (reference sequence). CDR3 length equals 11 residues.

The chain links TRBV7-9 to TRBJ2-2; possibly TRBD2 for D (7 bases). The CDR3 extends over 17 amino acids. The germline gives CDR1 SEHNR, CDR2 FQNEAQ (reference sequence). Deletions cut 4 bases from V and 3 bases from J, with 18 bases between. DNA for the CDR3: TGTGCCAGCAGCTCACCTCGGGGGCGGGAGTACACCGGGGAGCTGTTTTTT. Its translation is CASSSPRGREYTGELFF.

Ten or more counts support this clonotype. This chain joins TRBV11-2 and TRBJ2-5; TRBD2 matches at 11 bases. The CDR3 is 15 residues long. Per germline, CDR1 SGHAT and CDR2 FQNNGV. Trimming cost V 5 bases and J 2 bases; bases outside gene matches: 4. The CDR3 sequence: CASSQGLAAQETQYF. The CDR3 coding sequence is TGTGCCAGCAGCCAGGGACTAGCGGCGCAAGAGACCCAGTACTTC. The full variable domain, rest sourced from reference TRBV11-2 and TRBJ2-5, is EAGVAQSPRYKIIEKRQSVAFWCNPISGHATLYWYQQILGQGPKLLIQFQNNGVVDDSQLPKDRFSAERLKGVDSTLKIQPAKLEDSAVYLCASSQGLAAQETQYFGPGTRLLVL.

This rearrangement joins TRBV7-9 to TRBJ2-7, with 9 bases that match TRBD1. V trimming: 2 bases; J trimming: 3 bases; junction bases outside the gene matches: 2. Per the germline V gene, CDR1 is SEHNR and CDR2 is FQNEAQ (reference sequence). This CDR3 region has 14 residues. The CDR3 region has the DNA TGTGCCAGCAGCTTAACAGGGGGCCTCTACGAGCAGTACTTC. Residues: CASSLTGGLYEQYF.

Details on this clonotype: This may be a read error, as it is one base from a much larger clone. The CDR3 loop reads CASNLMGGGKETQYF. The CDR3 DNA is TGTGCCAGCAACTTAATGGGTGGGGGAAAGGAGACCCAGTACTTC. The V gene is TRBV7-2, the J gene TRBJ2-5; perhaps D is TRBD1 or TRBD2 (5 bases each). CDR3 length: 15 amino acids. The germline V gene has CDR1 SGHTA and CDR2 FQGNSA.

This chain joins TRBV20-1 and TRBJ1-5; 8 bases map to TRBD1. J lost 2 bases, V lost 5 bases, and 8 bases had no gene match. This CDR3 contains 15 residues. Per the germline V gene, CDR1 is DFQATT and CDR2 is SNEGSKA (reference sequence). CDR3 in amino acids: CSALGQGQGNQPQHF. The CDR3 region has the DNA TGCAGTGCTCTTGGACAGGGACAGGGCAATCAGCCCCAGCATTTT.

This clonotype was counted many times. The J gene is TRBJ2-7, the V gene TRBV7-3; a possible D gene is TRBD2 (6 bases). V lost 1 base and J 0 bases, leaving 19 bases between the germline ends. The CDR3 runs 18 residues. Germline loops: CDR1 SGHTA, CDR2 FQGTGA. The CDR3 DNA sequence: TGTGCCAGCAGCTTAAGTAGAGCCGCCGACGGGAGCTCCTACGAGCAGTACTTC. It codes for CASSLSRAADGSSYEQYF.

This clonotype came up many times. The chain has TRBV7-3 and TRBJ1-2; no clear D gene. The CDR3 has 13 amino acids. Deletions cut 2 bases from V and 4 bases from J, with 8 bases between. Germline lookup yields CDR1 SGHTA and CDR2 FQGTGA. The CDR3 region is CASSLLNGYGYTF. The CDR3 nucleotides are TGTGCCAGCAGCTTACTTAACGGCTATGGCTACACCTTC. Full variable domain (missing parts from reference TRBV7-3 and TRBJ1-2): GAGVSQTPSNKVTEKGKYVELRCDPISGHTALYWYRQSLGQGPEFLIYFQGTGAADDSGLPNDRFFAVRPEGSVSTLKIQRTERGDSAVYLCASSLLNGYGYTFGSGTRLTVV.

This chain links TRBV12-3 or TRBV12-4 with TRBJ1-6; no reliable D call. The CDR3 has 13 amino acids. The germline V and J ends were trimmed by 3 bases and 10 bases, with 10 bases remaining between them. The CDR3 reads CASSFGMDSPLHF. For the CDR3, the DNA is TGTGCCAGCAGTTTCGGGATGGACTCACCCCTCCACTTT.

The J gene is TRBJ1-2, the V gene TRBV6-5; TRBD1 agrees at 8 bases. The germline gives CDR1 MNHEY, CDR2 SVGAGI. The trim removed 6 bases at V and 8 bases at J, leaving 2 bases unmatched. This CDR3 has 11 amino acids. Here the CDR3 DNA reads TGTGCCAGCAGGGACAGGGACGGCTACACCTTC. Amino acids: CASRDRDGYTF.

This clonotype was detected only a few times. The chain couples TRBV12-3 or TRBV12-4 to TRBJ2-7, with 9 positions matching TRBD1. The CDR3 is 13 residues long. V shed 2 bases, J shed 7 bases, and the junction held 3 bases outside the gene matches. The CDR3 nucleotides read TGTGCCAGCAGTTTACGACAGGGGGTTGAGCAGTACTTC. It codes for CASSLRQGVEQYF.

This clonotype was counted ten times or more. The V and J genes are TRBV27 and TRBJ2-1, with TRBD2 as a possible D gene (5 bases). Germline CDR1 MNHEY, CDR2 SMNVEV (reference sequence). The CDR3 runs to 13 residues. Deletions cut 3 bases from V and 12 bases from J, with 15 bases between. The CDR3 spells CASSLFGTEGQFF. CDR3 nucleotide sequence: TGTGCCAGCAGTTTGTTCGGCACCGAGGGGCAGTTCTTC.

This clonotype was seen repeatedly, ten times or more. The rearrangement uses TRBV24-1 and TRBJ2-5; possibly TRBD2 for D (6 bases). V lost 7 bases and J 1 base, leaving 21 bases between the germline ends. The CDR3 runs 17 residues. CDR1 and CDR2 (germline): KGHDR, SFDVKD. The CDR3 sequence: CATSGGRVAESQETQYF. CDR3 DNA: TGTGCCACCAGCGGGGGAAGGGTAGCGGAGTCCCAAGAGACCCAGTACTTC.

Of note for this clonotype: A much larger clone differs from this one at a single base, so this may be a read error. The CDR3 does not close with the conserved phenylalanine or tryptophan, likely indicating a read error. The gene calls are TRBV7-9 and TRBJ2-7; D is uncertain. The germline V gene encodes CDR1 SEHNR and CDR2 FQNEAQ (reference sequence). The V and J ends lost 5 bases and 4 bases respectively, with 6 bases between them. CDR3 length: 11 amino acids. CDR3 sequence reads: CASSPIYEQYC. The CDR3 DNA follows: TGTGCCAGCAGCCCGATTTACGAGCAGTACTGC.